This TCR beta chain derives from a study of T cell changes during pregnancy in multiple sclerosis. This clone was counted a few times. After removal of 4 bases from V and 5 bases from J, the junction contained 8 bases not matched to a gene. This CDR3 comprises 15 residues. The germline CDR1 and CDR2 sequences are PRHDT and FYEKMQ (reference sequence). Data came from immunoSEQ multiplex PCR; TCRdb stores just in-frame clones and leaves some out. The table lists 45,000 to 60,000 clones, 80% to 90% of them singletons, with about 2% in the top ten. This TCR was recovered from a female donor with multiple sclerosis, enrolled in a pregnancy study. The chain recombines TRBV13 with TRBJ2-5, with 9 bases aligning to TRBD2. The sample was peripheral blood, taken in the first trimester of pregnancy. CDR3 in amino acids: CASSSRTSAGETQYF. In nucleotides, the CDR3 is TGTGCCAGCAGCTCACGGACTAGCGCGGGGGAGACCCAGTACTTC.